Below, one T cell receptor beta chain is given with its context. Authors' analysis steps: By means of reference gene primer amplification, nucleated cell counts were estimated. Using immunoSEQ multiplex PCR, the repertoire was profiled, and TCRdb retains in-frame clones only, with some absent. V, J and clone size are those of that table, while D and trimming were read from the DNA. The data contain around 120,000 clones, around 85% of them seen just once; the ten biggest clones take up about 2.5%. The V and J ends lost 4 bases and 1 base respectively, with 7 bases between them. CDR3 length: 13 amino acids. Germline V CDR1 and CDR2: WNHNN, SYGVQD (reference sequence). The sample belongs to a study of blood T cell repertoires in COVID-19. Study-wide background: Samples taken during acute and convalescent COVID-19 were collected in the United States, Italy and Spain. Sources were T cells, B-cell-depleted T cells, or PBMCs; the material itself was cDNA or gDNA.

The J gene is TRBJ1-1, the V gene TRBV10-1; no clear D. The clonotype comes from a man in his fifties with acute or convalescent COVID-19. The sample was peripheral blood. CDR3: CASSVNRNTEAFF. The CDR3 coding sequence is TGCGCCAGCAGTGTGAACAGGAACACTGAAGCTTTCTTT.